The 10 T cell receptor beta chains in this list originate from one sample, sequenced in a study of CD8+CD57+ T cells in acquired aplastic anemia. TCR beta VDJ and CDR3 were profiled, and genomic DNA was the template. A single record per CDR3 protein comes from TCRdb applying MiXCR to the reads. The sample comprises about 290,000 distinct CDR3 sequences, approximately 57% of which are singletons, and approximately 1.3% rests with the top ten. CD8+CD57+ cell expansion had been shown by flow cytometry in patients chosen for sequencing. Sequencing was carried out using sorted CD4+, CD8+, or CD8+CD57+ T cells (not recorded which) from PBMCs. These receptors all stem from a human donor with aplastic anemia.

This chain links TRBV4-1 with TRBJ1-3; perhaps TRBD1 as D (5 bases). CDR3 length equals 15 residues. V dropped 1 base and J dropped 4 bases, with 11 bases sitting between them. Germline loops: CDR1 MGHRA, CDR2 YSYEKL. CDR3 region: CASSQGDRDGNTIYF. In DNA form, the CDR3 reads TGCGCCAGCAGCCAAGGAGACCGGGACGGAAACACCATATATTTT.

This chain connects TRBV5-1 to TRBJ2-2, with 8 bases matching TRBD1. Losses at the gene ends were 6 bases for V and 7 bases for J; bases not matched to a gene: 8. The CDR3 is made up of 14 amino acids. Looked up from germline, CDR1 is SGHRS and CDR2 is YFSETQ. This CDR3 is CASTMGQVHGELFF. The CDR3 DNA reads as TGCGCCAGCACTATGGGACAGGTTCACGGGGAGCTGTTTTTT.

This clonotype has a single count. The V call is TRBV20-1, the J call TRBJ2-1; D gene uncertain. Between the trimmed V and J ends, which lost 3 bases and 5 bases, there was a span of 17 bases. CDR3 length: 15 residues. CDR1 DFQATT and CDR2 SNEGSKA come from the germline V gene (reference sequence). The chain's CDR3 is CSASGLRPVHNEQFF. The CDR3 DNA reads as TGCAGTGCTAGCGGTTTGCGGCCTGTACACAATGAGCAGTTCTTC.

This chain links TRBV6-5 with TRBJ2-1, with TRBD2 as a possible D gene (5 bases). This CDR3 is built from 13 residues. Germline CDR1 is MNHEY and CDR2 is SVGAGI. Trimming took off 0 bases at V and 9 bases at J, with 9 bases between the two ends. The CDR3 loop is CASSYSRGSEQFF. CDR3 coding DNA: TGTGCCAGCAGTTACTCGCGAGGGAGTGAGCAGTTCTTC.

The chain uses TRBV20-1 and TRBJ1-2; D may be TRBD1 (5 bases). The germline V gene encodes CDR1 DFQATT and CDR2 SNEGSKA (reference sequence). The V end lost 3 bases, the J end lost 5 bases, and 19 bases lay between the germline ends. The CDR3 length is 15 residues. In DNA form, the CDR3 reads TGCAGTGCTAGCCGAGGGTCGGGGGTAGGATATGGCTACACCTTC. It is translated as CSASRGSGVGYGYTF.

The CDR3 spells CASSQERLGASNSPLHF. The DNA for the CDR3 is TGTGCCAGCAGCCAAGAGAGGCTAGGGGCATCAAATTCACCCCTCCACTTT. V and J are TRBV5-4 and TRBJ1-6; tentative D call: TRBD1 (5 bases). The CDR3 contains 17 residues. V was trimmed by 4 bases and J by 7 bases, leaving 21 bases between them. Germline values: CDR1 SGHNT, CDR2 YYREEE (reference sequence).

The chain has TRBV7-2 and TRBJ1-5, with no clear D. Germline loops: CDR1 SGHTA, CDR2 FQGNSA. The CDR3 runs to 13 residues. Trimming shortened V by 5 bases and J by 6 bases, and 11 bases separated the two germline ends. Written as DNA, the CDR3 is TGTGCCAGCAGCCCCCGGGAGTCTCAGCCCCAGCATTTT. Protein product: CASSPRESQPQHF. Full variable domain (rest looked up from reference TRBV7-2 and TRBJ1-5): GAGVSQSPSNKVTEKGKDVELRCDPISGHTALYWYRQSLGQGLEFLIYFQGNSAPDKSGLPSDRFSAERTGGSVSTLTIQRTQQEDSAVYLCASSPRESQPQHFGDGTRLSIL.

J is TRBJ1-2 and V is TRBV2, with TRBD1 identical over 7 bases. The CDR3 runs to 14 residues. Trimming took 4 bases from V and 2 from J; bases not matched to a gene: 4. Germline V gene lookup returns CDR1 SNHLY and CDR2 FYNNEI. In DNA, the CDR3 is TGTGCCAGCAGTGGGGGGACAGTAAACTATGGCTACACCTTC. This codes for CASSGGTVNYGYTF.

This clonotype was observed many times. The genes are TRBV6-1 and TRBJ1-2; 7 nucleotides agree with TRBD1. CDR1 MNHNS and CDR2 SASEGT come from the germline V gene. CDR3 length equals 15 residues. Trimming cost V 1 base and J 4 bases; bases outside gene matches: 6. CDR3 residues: CASSEGRGRFYGYTF. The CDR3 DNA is TGTGCCAGCAGTGAAGGAAGGGGGCGTTTCTATGGCTACACCTTC.

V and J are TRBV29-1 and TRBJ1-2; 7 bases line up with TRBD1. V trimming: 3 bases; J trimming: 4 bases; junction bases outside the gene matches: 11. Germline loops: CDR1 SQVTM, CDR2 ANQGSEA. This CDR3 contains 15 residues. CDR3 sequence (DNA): TGCAGCGTTGAGAACCGGGACAGCCTTTTCTATGGCTACACCTTC. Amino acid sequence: CSVENRDSLFYGYTF.